The rows below give T cell receptor beta chains drawn from one sample of a study of CD8+ T cells in alopecia areata. The assay was immunoSEQ multiplex PCR, and TCRdb's table has in-frame clones only and misses some. The sample consists of 200,000 to 250,000 clones, around 66% of them appearing once. The sample in question was CD4+ T cells sorted from blood, obtained around week 46, from a patient treated with tofacitinib. The receptor source for this set is a human donor with alopecia areata. Both conserved end residues are part of each CDR3. A D gene is named only where the DNA matches it firmly. The listing skips clone size in some rows; elsewhere it reads once, few, many or a size class.

few	NA	TRBV4-3	TRBJ2-3	TGCGCCAGCAGCCAAGACCTTACAGATACGCAGTATTTT	CASSQDLTDTQYF
once	NA	TRBV7-3	TRBJ1-6	TGTGCCAGCAGCTTAATGGGGCAGGGCGGCAATTCACCCCTCCACTTT	CASSLMGQGGNSPLHF
NA	TRBD1	TRBV6-6	TRBJ2-7	TGTGCCAGCAGTCCCTCTACAGGGGTTCCCCACGAGCAGTACTTC	CASSPSTGVPHEQYF
NA	NA	TRBV4-3	TRBJ1-2	TGCGCCAGCAGCCAAGAAGGGGGGGCGGGTGGCTACACCTTC	CASSQEGGAGGYTF
NA	NA	TRBV5-1	TRBJ1-1	TGCGCCAGCACCCCTGAGGGTATTTTGGCTGAAGCTTTCTTT	CASTPEGILAEAFF
NA	NA	TRBV19	TRBJ1-5	TGTGCCAGTAGTCCGGTAGTCCCCGGGGTGCCCCAGCATTTT	CASSPVVPGVPQHF
once	NA	TRBV23-1	TRBJ1-5	TGCGCCAGCAGTCAATTCCTCGATCAGCCCCAGCATTTT	CASSQFLDQPQHF
NA	NA	TRBV5-1	TRBJ1-6	TGCGCCAGCAGCTTGGCAGTCCCCGACAATTCACCCCTCCACTTT	CASSLAVPDNSPLHF
NA	TRBD1	TRBV15	TRBJ2-2	TGTGCCACCAGCAGAGATCGGCTCGGGACAGGATTAACCGGGGAGCTGTTTTTT	CATSRDRLGTGLTGELFF
once	TRBD2	TRBV13	TRBJ2-2	TGTGCCAGCAGCATCGGGACTAGCAGAGGCACCGGGGAGCTGTTTTTT	CASSIGTSRGTGELFF
NA	NA	TRBV5-6	TRBJ2-2	TGTGCCAGCAGCTTGTTTGGGGCGAACACCGGGGAGCTGTTTTTT	CASSLFGANTGELFF
many	NA	TRBV30	TRBJ2-7	TGTGCCTGGCGAGACGTCTCCTACGAGCAGTACTTC	CAWRDVSYEQYF
NA	NA	TRBV14	TRBJ2-2	TGTGCCAGCAGCCAAGGGTTTGCCGGGGAGCTGTTTTTT	CASSQGFAGELFF
NA	NA	TRBV2	TRBJ2-2	TGTGCCAGCAGCGGACAGCTCAACACCGGGGAGCTGTTTTTT	CASSGQLNTGELFF
NA	NA	TRBV30	TRBJ1-1	TGTGCCTGGAGTGCGTGGACAAGGATGAACACTGAAGCTTTCTTT	CAWSAWTRMNTEAFF
NA	NA	TRBV19	TRBJ1-1	TGTGCCACTTCAAGGGAGGGGACTGAAGCTTTCTTT	CATSREGTEAFF
NA	NA	TRBV13	TRBJ2-1	TGTGCCAGCAGCTTAGAGGTTTCGGCGTACAATGAGCAGTTCTTC	CASSLEVSAYNEQFF
NA	NA	TRBV29-1	TRBJ1-1	TGCAGCGTTGAGCGGAGCAAGAACACTGAAGCTTTCTTT	CSVERSKNTEAFF
few	TRBD1	TRBV30	TRBJ1-4	TGTGCCTCGGATCCGGGACAGGGCTTTGCAACTAATGAAAAACTGTTTTTT	CASDPGQGFATNEKLFF
NA	TRBD1	TRBV7-2	TRBJ1-4	TGTGCCAGCAGCCCTCCCGTTACAGGGGACCTGTTTTTT	CASSPPVTGDLFF
NA	NA	TRBV11-3	TRBJ2-1	TGTGCCAGCAGCTTAGAGACACACGAGCAGTTCTTC	CASSLETHEQFF
NA	TRBD1	TRBV6-5	TRBJ1-6	TGTGCCAGCAGTCCTCCGGGACAGATTAATTCACCCCTCCACTTT	CASSPPGQINSPLHF
NA	NA	TRBV29-1	TRBJ1-2	TGCAGCGTTGGACAGGTTAACTATGGCTACACCTTC	CSVGQVNYGYTF
NA	TRBD2	TRBV11-2	TRBJ2-3	TGTGCCAGCAGCTCCGGACTAGCGGGGGGCCAAGATACGCAGTATTTT	CASSSGLAGGQDTQYF
NA	NA	TRBV5-1	TRBJ1-1	TGCGCCAGCAGCTTGGATAGGCCGAACACTGAAGCTTTCTTT	CASSLDRPNTEAFF
few	NA	TRBV5-1	TRBJ2-7	TGCGCCAGCAGCTTGGACGCAGGGCTATTAACGGGGGAGCAGTACTTC	CASSLDAGLLTGEQYF
once	TRBD1	TRBV25-1	TRBJ2-1	TGTGCCAGCAGTGAGCCCGGGACAGTATACAATGAGCAGTTCTTC	CASSEPGTVYNEQFF
NA	NA	TRBV15	TRBJ2-5	TGTGCCACCAGCGGAGGGAGTATGCTCCACTGGCAGACCCAGTACTTC	CATSGGSMLHWQTQYF
few	TRBD1	TRBV7-2	TRBJ1-2	TGTGCCAGCAGCGCTCGAACAGGGGCGAGCGATGGCTACACCTTC	CASSARTGASDGYTF
NA	TRBD1	TRBV4-3	TRBJ1-4	TGCGCCAGCAGCCGCCGGGACAGGGAAGGAAAACTGTTTTTT	CASSRRDREGKLFF
NA	TRBD1	TRBV5-6	TRBJ2-7	TGTGCCAGCAGCACCGGGACAGGGGGTACTGGGCAGTACTTC	CASSTGTGGTGQYF
NA	NA	TRBV2	TRBJ2-1	TGTGCCAGCAGCCAGGCGGGGTACTCCTACAATGAGCAGTTCTTC	CASSQAGYSYNEQFF
few	NA	TRBV15	TRBJ2-7	TGTGCCACCAGCAGAGATGGGGGGTCGTACGAGCAGTACTTC	CATSRDGGSYEQYF
NA	TRBD1	TRBV25-1	TRBJ1-2	TGTGCCAGCAGGCGAGGGACAGGGGGCTACACCTTC	CASRRGTGGYTF
NA	NA	TRBV29-1	TRBJ1-3	TGCAGCGGTTCAGAAAGCTCTGGAAACACCATATATTTT	CSGSESSGNTIYF
NA	NA	TRBV6-1	TRBJ1-5	TGTGCCAGCAGGACGGGAGATCAGCCCCAGCATTTT	CASRTGDQPQHF
NA	NA	TRBV5-6	TRBJ2-2	TGTGCCAGCAGCTTGCCGCCTTCCGGGGAGCTGTTTTTT	CASSLPPSGELFF
NA	NA	TRBV27	TRBJ1-6	TGTGCCAGCAGTTTTACCCGACCCTCACCCCTCCACTTT	CASSFTRPSPLHF
many	NA	TRBV20-1	TRBJ2-1	TGCAGTGCCGCACCCCTCAATGAGCAGTTCTTC	CSAAPLNEQFF
NA	TRBD1	TRBV5-1	TRBJ1-1	TGCGCCAGCAGTGGAGGGGGCTTGAACACTGAAGCTTTCTTT	CASSGGGLNTEAFF
NA	TRBD2	TRBV9	TRBJ2-5	TGTGCCAGCAGCGCTCTAGCGGCTCAAGAGACCCAGTACTTC	CASSALAAQETQYF
once	TRBD2	TRBV25-1	TRBJ2-7	TGTGCCAGGACGTTACTAGCGAGGGAGCAGTACTTC	CARTLLAREQYF
few	TRBD1	TRBV6-5	TRBJ1-5	TGTGCCAGCAGTAGGGACAGGGTTAGCAATCAGCCCCAGCATTTT	CASSRDRVSNQPQHF
NA	NA	TRBV4-3	TRBJ1-1	TGCGCCAGCAGCCAAGAGGGAGGGGGGACTGAAGCTTTCTTT	CASSQEGGGTEAFF
NA	TRBD2	TRBV28	TRBJ2-7	TGTGCCAGTATAAGCGGGGCTTCCTACGAGCAGTACTTC	CASISGASYEQYF
few	TRBD2	TRBV29-1	TRBJ2-3	TGCAGCGCCGCAGCGGGGAATGTGGCAGATACGCAGTATTTT	CSAAAGNVADTQYF
NA	NA	TRBV5-1	TRBJ2-6	TGCGCCAGCAGCACGTCGGAGGTTGGGGCCAACGTCCTGACTTTC	CASSTSEVGANVLTF
few	TRBD1	TRBV2	TRBJ2-3	TGTGCCAGCAGACCGACAGGGAGCACAGATACGCAGTATTTT	CASRPTGSTDTQYF
NA	NA	TRBV27	TRBJ1-2	TGTGCCAGCAGCCCCGGTGCCCCCCCAGACACCTTC	CASSPGAPPDTF